A selection of T cell receptor beta chains follows, all from one sample in a study of T cells in localized non-small cell lung cancer. Some clones are missing from TCRdb's copy, which holds only in-frame ones; the method was immunoSEQ multiplex PCR. The sample has about 35,000 clones, around 93% seen once. Sequenced here: peripheral blood mononuclear cells, sampled before any cancer treatment. The receptors here all came from a female donor aged 60 or older with stage II lung adenocarcinoma. Each CDR3 is given with its conserved first and last residue. A D gene is named only where the DNA matches it firmly. Clone size is shown for a subset of rows, as once, few, many or a class of expanded clone.

v_call	j_call	d_call	clone_size	cdr3_nt	cdr3_aa
TRBV15	TRBJ2-4	.	few	TGTGCCACCAGCAGAGATGGGGCAGCGGACATTCAGTACTTC	CATSRDGAADIQYF
TRBV5-4	TRBJ2-3	TRBD2	.	TGTGCCAGCAGTCGTAGCGGGGCGATCACAGATACGCAGTATTTT	CASSRSGAITDTQYF
TRBV5-6	TRBJ1-2	.	.	TGTGCCAGCAGCCTGGGGGGGGCTGACCCCTATGGCTACACCTTC	CASSLGGADPYGYTF
TRBV4-2	TRBJ1-1	.	.	TGTGCCAGCAGCCAACCCCCTGAAGCTTTCTTT	CASSQPPEAFF
TRBV9	TRBJ1-1	.	.	TGTGCCAGCAGCGTAGTTCCGAACACTGAAGCTTTCTTT	CASSVVPNTEAFF
TRBV14	TRBJ2-7	TRBD2	.	TGTGCCAGCGGACTAGCGGGGATTGAGAAGCAGTACTTC	CASGLAGIEKQYF
TRBV18	TRBJ2-5	.	.	TGTGCCAGCTCACCTCCGGGACTGCAACAAGAGACCCAGTACTTC	CASSPPGLQQETQYF
TRBV30	TRBJ1-1	.	.	TGTGCCTGGAGTGTAGGGCCGAACACTGAAGCTTTCTTT	CAWSVGPNTEAFF
TRBV2	TRBJ1-6	.	few	TGTGCCAGCAGCACCATGGGATCACCCCTCCACTTT	CASSTMGSPLHF
TRBV6-5	TRBJ1-6	TRBD1	.	TGTGCCAGCAGTCCGGGACAGGGGGATTCACCCCTCCACTTT	CASSPGQGDSPLHF
TRBV4-1	TRBJ1-5	TRBD1	.	TGCGCCAGCAGCCAAGGACAGGGGAAGGATCAGCCCCAGCATTTT	CASSQGQGKDQPQHF
TRBV19	TRBJ2-7	.	.	TGTGCCAGTAGTGAGACAAACTTCTACGAGCAGTACTTC	CASSETNFYEQYF
TRBV30	TRBJ1-2	TRBD1	.	TGTGCCTGGAGTGTACCCAACACAGGGGGCCGGGGCTACACCTTC	CAWSVPNTGGRGYTF
TRBV6-1	TRBJ2-3	.	.	TGTGCCAGCAGGGGGCTCTCTACTAGCACAGATACGCAGTATTTT	CASRGLSTSTDTQYF
TRBV6-1	TRBJ2-1	.	.	TGTGCCAGCAGTGCACAGGGAGGTAATGAGCAGTTCTTC	CASSAQGGNEQFF
TRBV13	TRBJ1-2	TRBD1	.	TGTGCCAGCAGCTCGCTCCGGGACAGGAGGCTAGACTATGGCTACACCTTC	CASSSLRDRRLDYGYTF
TRBV10-3	TRBJ2-1	TRBD2	.	TGTGCCATCAGTCCTACCGGGACTAGCGGCAATGAGCAGTTCTTC	CAISPTGTSGNEQFF
TRBV25-1	TRBJ1-2	.	.	TGTGCCAGCAGTGGCAGGGGACAACCAGATGGCTACACCTTC	CASSGRGQPDGYTF
TRBV7-9	TRBJ1-1	TRBD1	.	TGTGCCAGCAGCTATCCCCCGACAGGGAGGCCTACCACTGAAGCTTTCTTT	CASSYPPTGRPTTEAFF
TRBV11-2	TRBJ2-1	.	.	TGTGCCAGCAGCTTAGAATTCGGGATGCAGAGTGAGCAGTTCTTC	CASSLEFGMQSEQFF
TRBV5-6	TRBJ1-1	TRBD1	.	TGTGCCAGCAGCCACCCCGGGACAGGCATTATCGGGAACACTGAAGCTTTCTTT	CASSHPGTGIIGNTEAFF
TRBV18	TRBJ1-3	.	.	TGTGCCAGCTCCCTATCCGGGACTAATGGAAACACCATATATTTT	CASSLSGTNGNTIYF
TRBV6-4	TRBJ2-3	.	.	TGTGCCAGCAGTGACTCGTACGGGAGTGGGGCAGATACGCAGTATTTT	CASSDSYGSGADTQYF
TRBV10-1	TRBJ2-7	.	.	TGCGCCAGCAGTGAGTCGAGGGGGGAACACGAGCAGTACTTC	CASSESRGEHEQYF
TRBV6-5	TRBJ2-2	.	.	TGTGCCAGCAGCCCCGTCTGGTCCGGGGAGCTGTTTTTT	CASSPVWSGELFF
TRBV28	TRBJ2-3	.	.	TGTGCCAGCAGTTCCACAGGACAGCAGTATTTT	CASSSTGQQYF
TRBV7-8	TRBJ2-3	TRBD1	once	TGTGCCAGCAGCTTTGACAGGGGAGATACGCAGTATTTT	CASSFDRGDTQYF
TRBV2	TRBJ2-1	.	.	TGTGCCAGCCAATCGGCCAGCTACAATGAGCAGTTCTTC	CASQSASYNEQFF
TRBV15	TRBJ2-1	TRBD2	.	TGTGCCACCAGCGGCCCTAGCGGTTACAATGAGCAGTTCTTC	CATSGPSGYNEQFF
TRBV5-6	TRBJ1-2	TRBD1	few	TGTGCCAGCAGTTCGGGACAGACCTATGGCTACACCTTC	CASSSGQTYGYTF
TRBV28	TRBJ1-1	TRBD1	.	TGTGCCAGCAGTCCCCGGACAGGGATAACTGAAGCTTTCTTT	CASSPRTGITEAFF
TRBV11-3	TRBJ1-6	.	.	TGTGCCAGCAGCTGGAACAGGGATTCACCCCTCCACTTT	CASSWNRDSPLHF
TRBV5-1	TRBJ2-7	TRBD2	once	TGCGCCAGCAGCTTGTTGAGGACTAGCGGGATACCCTACGAGCAGTACTTC	CASSLLRTSGIPYEQYF
TRBV2	TRBJ2-7	TRBD1	.	TGTGCCAGCAGTGTGGGGACAGGGTATGGGTACGAGCAGTACTTC	CASSVGTGYGYEQYF
TRBV28	TRBJ2-6	TRBD1	.	TGTGCCAGCAGTCACCGGACAGGGACACAGTTGGGGGCCAACGTCCTGACTTTC	CASSHRTGTQLGANVLTF
TRBV11-3	TRBJ2-7	TRBD1	.	TGTGCCAGCAGCTTAGAAGGGACAGGGGCGCAGTACTTC	CASSLEGTGAQYF
TRBV5-5	TRBJ2-5	.	.	TGTGCCAGCAGCTTTTGGGGGTTGAACGGAGAGACCCAGTACTTC	CASSFWGLNGETQYF
TRBV9	TRBJ1-1	.	.	TGTGCCAGCAGCGTCGGGGGAGAGCTCACTGAAGCTTTCTTT	CASSVGGELTEAFF
TRBV18	TRBJ2-7	TRBD2	.	TGTGCCAGCTCACCTTCTAGCGGGACCCCCAGCTACGAGCAGTACTTC	CASSPSSGTPSYEQYF
TRBV5-1	TRBJ1-3	.	.	TGCGCCAGCAGCCCAGGACAGAGCTCTGGAAACACCATATATTTT	CASSPGQSSGNTIYF